The 17 T cell receptor beta chains given below trace back to one sample, sequenced in a study of T cell changes during pregnancy in multiple sclerosis. Measured with immunoSEQ multiplex PCR; TCRdb has only the in-frame clones, and not every one. The sample lists around 45,000 clones, roughly 90% occurring once. The specimen was CD4+ T cells from peripheral blood mononuclear cells, collected in the third trimester of pregnancy. These receptors originate from a female donor with multiple sclerosis, enrolled in a pregnancy study.

This CDR3 is CASSLGTGGDTQYF. DNA for the CDR3: TGTGCCAGCAGCCTAGGGACAGGTGGAGATACGCAGTATTTT. The chain couples TRBV11-3 to TRBJ2-3, with 8 bases fitting TRBD1. CDR1 is SGHNT, CDR2 YENEEA, per germline. The CDR3 runs 14 residues. Losses at the gene ends were 5 bases for V and 5 bases for J; bases not matched to a gene: 6. Looking up the rest from reference TRBV11-3 and TRBJ2-3 gives the full variable domain: EAGVVQSPRYKIIEKKQPVAFWCNPISGHNTLYWYLQNLGQGPELLIRYENEEAVDDSQLPKDRFSAERLKGVDSTLKIQPAELGDSAVYLCASSLGTGGDTQYFGPGTRLTVL.

The chain recombines TRBV29-1 with TRBJ2-5; possibly TRBD2 for D (7 bases). The CDR3 totals 15 residues. Trimming left V 3 bases short and J 4 bases short, with 18 bases between. Germline assignment: CDR1 SQVTM and CDR2 ANQGSEA. The CDR3 loop reads CSVDGHREGRETQYF. In nucleotides, the CDR3 is TGCAGCGTTGATGGGCACAGGGAGGGCCGAGAGACCCAGTACTTC.

The V call is TRBV19, the J call TRBJ2-3; TRBD2 aligns across 7 bases. The V gene's germline CDR1 is LNHDA and CDR2 SQIVND (reference sequence). The CDR3 is 15 residues long. The V segment lost 3 bases and the J segment 4 bases; nucleotides outside the gene matches: 7. The DNA of the CDR3 is TGTGCCAGTAGTATCCGGGGGGAGGGTTCAGATACGCAGTATTTT. This codes for CASSIRGEGSDTQYF.

The chain recombines TRBV7-9 with TRBJ2-1; 9 nucleotides match TRBD2. V was pared by 5 bases and J by 13 bases, with 18 bases of the junction left unmatched. The CDR3 loop spans 16 amino acids. Looked up from germline, CDR1 is SEHNR and CDR2 is FQNEAQ (reference sequence). CDR3 loop: CASSQAGGTSEIAQFF. CDR3 nucleotide sequence: TGTGCCAGCAGCCAGGCGGGGGGGACTAGTGAGATTGCACAGTTCTTC.

The chain uses TRBV6-1 and TRBJ2-5, with D possibly TRBD2 on 6 matching bases. TRBJ2-7 matches the DNA end more closely, so the J call is doubtful. CDR3 length: 15 residues. Germline values: CDR1 MNHNS, CDR2 SASEGT. The CDR3 spells CASSEAPSAAYEQYF. DNA for the CDR3: TGTGCCAGCAGTGAGGCGCCTAGCGCAGCCTACGAGCAGTACTTC.

The chain has TRBV9 and TRBJ2-2, with TRBD2 matching 8 bases. The CDR3 length is 16 residues. V trimming: 0 bases; J trimming: 3 bases; junction bases outside the gene matches: 4. The germline V gene encodes CDR1 SGDLS and CDR2 YYNGEE. The CDR3 coding sequence is TGTGCCAGCAGCGTAGTGTCGGGAGGGGACACCGGGGAGCTGTTTTTT. Encoded protein: CASSVVSGGDTGELFF.

This clone was observed once. The chain links TRBV28 to TRBJ2-7; TRBD2 matches at 10 bases. V was clipped by 3 bases and J by 5 bases; unmatched bases: 4. The CDR3 extends over 14 amino acids. Per the germline V gene, CDR1 is MDHEN and CDR2 is SYDVKM. The DNA of the CDR3 is TGTGCCAGCAGTTTCTCACTAGCGGGAAACGAGCAGTACTTC. It is translated as CASSFSLAGNEQYF.

The V call is TRBV18, the J call TRBJ2-1, with TRBD2 identical over 12 bases. Trimming took 2 bases from V and 4 from J; bases not matched to a gene: 3. The germline V gene encodes CDR1 KGHSH and CDR2 LQKENI. The CDR3 contains 16 residues. In DNA, the CDR3 is TGTGCCAGCTCACCAGGAGGGACTAGCGGGTACAATGAGCAGTTCTTC. Its translation is CASSPGGTSGYNEQFF. Drawing the rest from reference TRBV18 and TRBJ2-1, the complete variable domain is NAGVMQNPRHLVRRRGQEARLRCSPMKGHSHVYWYRQLPEEGLKFMVYLQKENIIDESGMPKERFSAEFPKEGPSILRIQQVVRGDSAAYFCASSPGGTSGYNEQFFGPGTRLTVL.

The chain employs TRBV19 and TRBJ2-4, with 15 nucleotides matching TRBD2. Trimming at V came to 5 bases and at J to 15 bases, leaving 11 bases not matched to a gene. The CDR3 runs 15 residues. CDR1 LNHDA and CDR2 SQIVND come from the germline V gene (reference sequence). CDR3 region: CASSPGLAGGPGLYF. The CDR3 DNA reads TGTGCCAGTAGTCCCGGACTAGCGGGAGGGCCCGGGCTGTACTTC.

The genes are TRBV2 and TRBJ2-1, with TRBD2 identical over 13 bases. The J segment lost 5 bases and the V segment lost 6 bases, leaving 4 bases of the junction unmatched. CDR1 is SNHLY, CDR2 FYNNEI, per germline. CDR3 length: 15 amino acids. The CDR3 region is CASRAGLAGNNEQFF. CDR3 DNA: TGTGCCAGCAGAGCGGGACTAGCGGGAAACAATGAGCAGTTCTTC.

The chain is built from TRBV11-3 and TRBJ1-2, with 8 positions matching TRBD1. Germline-derived CDR1 and CDR2 are SGHNT and YENEEA. J lost 5 bases, V lost 2 bases, and 10 bases had no gene match. The CDR3 contains 16 residues. In DNA form, the CDR3 reads TGTGCCAGCAGCTTAAGCTCAGGACAGGGACGTTATGGCTACACCTTC. This codes for CASSLSSGQGRYGYTF. The complete variable domain, with remaining parts taken from reference TRBV11-3 and TRBJ1-2, reads EAGVVQSPRYKIIEKKQPVAFWCNPISGHNTLYWYLQNLGQGPELLIRYENEEAVDDSQLPKDRFSAERLKGVDSTLKIQPAELGDSAVYLCASSLSSGQGRYGYTFGSGTRLTVV.

This chain connects TRBV5-1 to TRBJ2-5; 7 bases align to TRBD2. Looked up from germline, CDR1 is SGHRS and CDR2 is YFSETQ. There are 17 residues in the CDR3. The J segment lost 2 bases and the V segment lost 0 bases, leaving 10 bases of the junction unmatched. CDR3 amino acids: CASSLELEASGQETQYF. CDR3 nucleotides: TGCGCCAGCAGCTTGGAACTTGAGGCTAGCGGACAAGAGACCCAGTACTTC.

The CDR3 sequence is CASSRSGQSYEQYF. The CDR3 DNA reads as TGCGCCAGCAGCCGTTCGGGACAGAGCTACGAGCAGTACTTC. J is TRBJ2-7 and V is TRBV4-3; 7 bases are shared with TRBD1. Germline CDR1 LGHNA, CDR2 YSLEER. The CDR3 is 14 residues long. With 4 bases clipped from V and 3 bases from J, the junction kept 6 bases outside the gene matches.

This clone was picked up a small number of times. The V and J genes are TRBV7-6 and TRBJ2-2; D gene ambiguous. Germline values: CDR1 SGHVS, CDR2 FNYEAQ. The CDR3 extends over 13 amino acids. The V and J ends lost 0 bases and 5 bases respectively, with 4 bases between them. CDR3 sequence reads: CASSLAVTGELFF. CDR3 coding DNA: TGTGCCAGCAGCTTAGCCGTTACCGGGGAGCTGTTTTTT.

The rearrangement uses TRBV18 and TRBJ2-2; possible D gene TRBD2, 6 bases. V dropped 6 bases and J dropped 6 bases, with 23 bases sitting between them. Germline V gene sequence: CDR1 KGHSH, CDR2 LQKENI. The CDR3 length is 17 residues. The CDR3 is CASSPSKGLRSAGELFF. The CDR3 nucleotides read TGTGCCAGCTCGCCTTCCAAGGGACTTCGCTCGGCCGGGGAGCTGTTTTTT.

In the case of this clone: One end of the junction fails to match germline, which may point to a read error. The rearrangement joins TRBV7-7 to TRBJ2-1; TRBD1 agrees at 7 bases. The CDR3 sequence is 15 residues long. Germline V lookup: CDR1 SSHAT, CDR2 FNYEAQ (reference sequence). Here the CDR3 DNA reads TGTGCTAGCAGCGTTGACAGGGATTTCTACAATGAGCAGTTCTTC. Protein: CASSVDRDFYNEQFF.

This rearrangement joins TRBV6-5 to TRBJ2-7, with D maybe TRBD2 (6 bases). The V gene lost 6 bases and the J gene lost 3 bases, with 12 bases spanning the gap. CDR1 is MNHEY and CDR2 is SVGAGI in the germline V gene. The CDR3 length is 13 residues. The CDR3 region has the DNA TGTGCCAGCAGGAGGGGACTGGACTACGAGCAGTACTTC. Residues: CASRRGLDYEQYF.